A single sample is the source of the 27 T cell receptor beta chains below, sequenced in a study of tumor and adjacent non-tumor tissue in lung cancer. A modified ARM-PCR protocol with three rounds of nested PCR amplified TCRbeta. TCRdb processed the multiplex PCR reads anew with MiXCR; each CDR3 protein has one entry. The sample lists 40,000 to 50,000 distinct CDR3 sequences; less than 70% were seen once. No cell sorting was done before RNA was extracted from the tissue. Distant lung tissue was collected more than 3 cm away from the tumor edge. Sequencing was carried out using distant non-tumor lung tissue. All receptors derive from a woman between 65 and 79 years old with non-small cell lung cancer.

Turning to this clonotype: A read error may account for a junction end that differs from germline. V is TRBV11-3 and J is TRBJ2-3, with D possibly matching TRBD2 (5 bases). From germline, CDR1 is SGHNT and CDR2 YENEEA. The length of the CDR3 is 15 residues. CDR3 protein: CARSFGSGTSDTQYF. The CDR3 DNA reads TGTGCCAGGAGCTTTGGAAGCGGAACTTCAGATACGCAGTATTTT.

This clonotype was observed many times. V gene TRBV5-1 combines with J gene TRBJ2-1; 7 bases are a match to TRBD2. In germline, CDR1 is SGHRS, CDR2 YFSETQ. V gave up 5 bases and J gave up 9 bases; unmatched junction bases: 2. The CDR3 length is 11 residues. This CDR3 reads CASRGEGEQFF. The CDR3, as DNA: TGCGCCAGCAGAGGGGAGGGTGAGCAGTTCTTC.

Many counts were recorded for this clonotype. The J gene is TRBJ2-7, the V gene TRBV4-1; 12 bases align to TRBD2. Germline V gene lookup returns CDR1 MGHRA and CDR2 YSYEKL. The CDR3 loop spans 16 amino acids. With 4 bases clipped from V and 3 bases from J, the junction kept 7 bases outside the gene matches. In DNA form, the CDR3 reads TGCGCCAGCAGCCCAGGACTAGCGGGAATCAACTACGAGCAGTACTTC. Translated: CASSPGLAGINYEQYF.

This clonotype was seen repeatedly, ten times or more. CDR3 sequence (DNA): TGCGCCAGCAGCAGGGACAGGGACGAGCAGTACTTC. Translated: CASSRDRDEQYF. The chain uses TRBV5-1 and TRBJ2-7; TRBD1 matches at 9 bases. The germline gives CDR1 SGHRS, CDR2 YFSETQ. The ends lost 4 bases at V and 5 bases at J; junction bases unmatched: 1. This CDR3 contains 12 residues.

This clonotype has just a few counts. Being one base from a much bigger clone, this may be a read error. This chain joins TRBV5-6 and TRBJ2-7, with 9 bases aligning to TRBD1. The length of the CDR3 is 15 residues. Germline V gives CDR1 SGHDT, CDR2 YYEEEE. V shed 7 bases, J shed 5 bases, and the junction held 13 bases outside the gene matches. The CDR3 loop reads CASGQTGQGSNEQYF. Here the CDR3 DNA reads TGTGCCAGCGGCCAAACCGGACAGGGGTCGAACGAGCAGTACTTC.

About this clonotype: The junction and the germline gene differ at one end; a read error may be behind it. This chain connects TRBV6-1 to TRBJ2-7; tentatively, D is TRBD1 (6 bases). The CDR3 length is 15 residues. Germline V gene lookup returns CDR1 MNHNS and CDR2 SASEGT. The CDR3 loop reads CDSSGGASLLYEQYF. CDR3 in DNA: TGTGACAGCAGTGGGGGCGCTAGCCTCCTCTACGAGCAGTACTTC.

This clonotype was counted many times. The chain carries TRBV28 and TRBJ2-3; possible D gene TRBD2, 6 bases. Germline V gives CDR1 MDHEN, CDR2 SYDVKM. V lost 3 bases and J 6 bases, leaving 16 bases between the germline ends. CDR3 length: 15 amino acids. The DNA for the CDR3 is TGTGCCAGCAGTTTGGAGGAGGGTGAAGTGGATACGCAGTATTTT. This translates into CASSLEEGEVDTQYF. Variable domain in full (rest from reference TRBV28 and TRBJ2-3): DVKVTQSSRYLVKRTGEKVFLECVQDMDHENMFWYRQDPGLGLRLIYFSYDVKMKEKGDIPEGYSVSREKKERFSLILESASTNQTSMYLCASSLEEGEVDTQYFGPGTRLTVL.

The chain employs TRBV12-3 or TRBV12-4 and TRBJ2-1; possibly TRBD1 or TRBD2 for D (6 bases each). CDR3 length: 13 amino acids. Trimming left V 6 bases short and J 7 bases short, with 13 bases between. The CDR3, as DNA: TGTGCCAGCAGGGACACAGGGACTAATGAGCAGTTCTTC. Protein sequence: CASRDTGTNEQFF.

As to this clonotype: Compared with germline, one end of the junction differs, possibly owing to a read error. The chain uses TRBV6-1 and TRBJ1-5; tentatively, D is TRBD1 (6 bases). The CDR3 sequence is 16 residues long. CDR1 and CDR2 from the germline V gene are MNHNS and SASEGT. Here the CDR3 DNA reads TGTGCCATCAGTCCCCGACAGGTACTTAGTAATCAGCCCCAGCATTTT. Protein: CAISPRQVLSNQPQHF.

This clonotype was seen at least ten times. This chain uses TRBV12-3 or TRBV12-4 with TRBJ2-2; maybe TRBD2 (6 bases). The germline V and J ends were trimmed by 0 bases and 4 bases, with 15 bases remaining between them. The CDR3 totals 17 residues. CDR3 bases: TGTGCCAGCAGTTTAGCGCTAGGAGGGAGGACCACCGGGGAGCTGTTTTTT. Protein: CASSLALGGRTTGELFF.

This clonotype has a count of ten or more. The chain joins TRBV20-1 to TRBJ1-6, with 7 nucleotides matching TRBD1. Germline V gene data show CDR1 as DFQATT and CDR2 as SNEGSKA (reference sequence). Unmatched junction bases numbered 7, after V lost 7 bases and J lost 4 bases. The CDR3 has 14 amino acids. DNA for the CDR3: TGCAGTGTGAGACAGGGCTTGTATAATTCACCCCTCCACTTT. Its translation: CSVRQGLYNSPLHF.

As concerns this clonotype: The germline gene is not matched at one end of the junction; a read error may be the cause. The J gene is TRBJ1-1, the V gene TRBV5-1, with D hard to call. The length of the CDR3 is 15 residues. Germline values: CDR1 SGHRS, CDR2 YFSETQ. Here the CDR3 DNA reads TGCGCCAGCAGCTTGGTGGGAGGAGGAAGCACTCAAGCTTTCTTT. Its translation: CASSLVGGGSTQAFF.

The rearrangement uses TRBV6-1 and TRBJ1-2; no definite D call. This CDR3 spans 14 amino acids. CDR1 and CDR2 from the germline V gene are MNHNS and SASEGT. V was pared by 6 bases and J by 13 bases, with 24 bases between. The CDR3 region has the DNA TGTGCCAGCAGCAACCCAGCTTTTAACTATGGCCGCACCTTC. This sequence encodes CASSNPAFNYGRTF.

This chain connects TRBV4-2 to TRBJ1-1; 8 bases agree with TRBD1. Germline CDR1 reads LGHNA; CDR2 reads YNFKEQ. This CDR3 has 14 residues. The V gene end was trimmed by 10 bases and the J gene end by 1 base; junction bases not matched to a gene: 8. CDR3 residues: CATNPDRANTEAFF. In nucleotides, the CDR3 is TGTGCCACCAACCCGGACAGGGCGAACACTGAAGCTTTCTTT.

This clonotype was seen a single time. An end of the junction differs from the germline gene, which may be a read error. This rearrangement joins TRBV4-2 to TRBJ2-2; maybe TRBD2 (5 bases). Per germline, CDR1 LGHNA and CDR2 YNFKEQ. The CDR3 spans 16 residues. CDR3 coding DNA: TGTGCTAGCAGCCAAGATTGGGTCACGAACACCGGGGAGCTGGTTTTT. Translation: CASSQDWVTNTGELVF.

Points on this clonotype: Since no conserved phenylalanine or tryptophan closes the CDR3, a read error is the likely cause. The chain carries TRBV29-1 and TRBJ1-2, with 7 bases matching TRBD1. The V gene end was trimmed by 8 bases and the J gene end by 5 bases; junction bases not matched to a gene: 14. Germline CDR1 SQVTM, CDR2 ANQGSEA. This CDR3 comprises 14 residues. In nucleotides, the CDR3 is TGCAGCACAAAGCCTACAGGGGACGGTTATGGCTACACCCTC. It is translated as CSTKPTGDGYGYTL.

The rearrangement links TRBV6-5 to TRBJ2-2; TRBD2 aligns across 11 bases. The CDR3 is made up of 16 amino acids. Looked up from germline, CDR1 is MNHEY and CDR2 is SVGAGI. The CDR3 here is CASGLAGGTNTGELFF. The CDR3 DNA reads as TGTGCTAGCGGTTTAGCGGGAGGGACGAACACCGGGGAGCTGTTTTTT.

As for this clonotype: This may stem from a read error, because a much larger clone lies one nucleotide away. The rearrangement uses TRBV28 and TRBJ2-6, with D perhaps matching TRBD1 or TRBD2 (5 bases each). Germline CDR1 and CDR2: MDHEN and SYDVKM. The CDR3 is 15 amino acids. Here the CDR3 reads CASSLTGNGANLLTF. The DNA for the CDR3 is TGTGCCAGCAGTTTAACGGGGAACGGGGCCAACCTCCTGACTTTC.

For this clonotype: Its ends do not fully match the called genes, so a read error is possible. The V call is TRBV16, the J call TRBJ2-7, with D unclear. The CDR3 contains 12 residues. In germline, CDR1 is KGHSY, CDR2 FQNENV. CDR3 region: CASSQESGEHYF. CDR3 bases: TGTGCCAGTAGCCAAGAATCGGGCGAGCACTACTTC.

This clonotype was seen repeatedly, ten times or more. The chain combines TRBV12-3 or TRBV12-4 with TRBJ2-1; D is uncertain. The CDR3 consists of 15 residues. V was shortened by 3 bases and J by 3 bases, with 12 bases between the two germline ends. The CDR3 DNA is TGTGCCAGCAGTTTCCTCAATAGTTACTACAATGAGCAGTTCTTC. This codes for CASSFLNSYYNEQFF.

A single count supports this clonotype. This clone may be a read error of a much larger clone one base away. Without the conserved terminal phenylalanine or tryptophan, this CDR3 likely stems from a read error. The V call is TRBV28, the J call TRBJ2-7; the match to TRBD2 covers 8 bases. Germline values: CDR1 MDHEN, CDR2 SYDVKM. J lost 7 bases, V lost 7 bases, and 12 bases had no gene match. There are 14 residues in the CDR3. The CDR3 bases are TGTGCCAGCAACCCCTCGGGGGGGGCCGATGAGCAGTACTAC. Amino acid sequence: CASNPSGGADEQYY.

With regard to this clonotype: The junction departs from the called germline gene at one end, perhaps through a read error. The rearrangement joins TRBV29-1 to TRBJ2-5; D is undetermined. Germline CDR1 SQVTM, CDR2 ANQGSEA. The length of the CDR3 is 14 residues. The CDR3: CSVMAAQLQETQYF. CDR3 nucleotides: TGCAGCGTTATGGCGGCACAACTTCAAGAGACCCAGTATTTC.

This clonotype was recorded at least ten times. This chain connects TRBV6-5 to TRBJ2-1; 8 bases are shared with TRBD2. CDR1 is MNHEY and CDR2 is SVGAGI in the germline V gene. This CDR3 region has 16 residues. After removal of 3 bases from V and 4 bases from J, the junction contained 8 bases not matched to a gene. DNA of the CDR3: TGTGCCAGCAGTTATTCCGGGACTAGAGAGTACAATGAGCAGTTCTTC. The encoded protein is CASSYSGTREYNEQFF.

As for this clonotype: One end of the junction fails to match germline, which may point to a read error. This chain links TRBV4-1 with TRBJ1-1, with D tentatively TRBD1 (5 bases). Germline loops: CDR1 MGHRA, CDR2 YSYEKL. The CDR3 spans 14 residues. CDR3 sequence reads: CTSSHLTENTGAFF. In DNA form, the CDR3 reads TGTACCAGCAGCCACCTGACAGAGAACACTGGAGCTTTCTTT.

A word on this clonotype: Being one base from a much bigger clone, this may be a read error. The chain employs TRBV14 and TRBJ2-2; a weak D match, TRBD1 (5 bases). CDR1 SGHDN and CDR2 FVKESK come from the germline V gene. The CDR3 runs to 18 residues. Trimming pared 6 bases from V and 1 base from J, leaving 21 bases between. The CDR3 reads CASSPMTKDTLNTGELFF. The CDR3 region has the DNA TGTGCCAGCAGTCCGATGACGAAGGACACCTTGAACACCGGGGAGCTGTTTTTT.

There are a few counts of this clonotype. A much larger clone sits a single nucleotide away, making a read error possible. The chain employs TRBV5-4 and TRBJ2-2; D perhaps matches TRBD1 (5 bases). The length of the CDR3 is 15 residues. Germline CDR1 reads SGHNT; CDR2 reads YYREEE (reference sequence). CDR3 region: CANSFWGQNTGELFF. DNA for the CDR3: TGTGCCAACAGCTTCTGGGGCCAAAACACCGGGGAGCTGTTTTTT.

The DNA for the CDR3 is TGTGCCAGCAGCTCGCGCCATGGGGCCTCGCCCAGTGGTGAAAAACTGTTTTTT. Translating gives CASSSRHGASPSGEKLFF. This chain uses TRBV25-1 with TRBJ1-4; TRBD1 is a possible D gene (5 bases). V lost 6 bases to trimming and J lost 7 bases, with 27 bases between them. There are 18 residues in the CDR3. In germline, CDR1 is MGHDK, CDR2 SYGVNS.